This T cell receptor beta chain stems from a study of lymphopenia after photon versus proton radiotherapy. The study, taken as a whole, reports: After lymphocyte nadir, photon-treated repertoires showed oligoclonal expansion, especially CD8+ Temra. Proton therapy kept repertoires fairly stable, unlike photons, which gained effector/memory cells. Larger post-nadir TCR diversity loss correlated inversely with survival in deceased patients.

This clone came up once. Its antigen remains unidentified. Measured with immunoSEQ multiplex PCR; TCRdb has only the in-frame clones, and not every one. The table has 160,000 or so clones, roughly nine tenths seen once. Deletions cut 0 bases from V and 4 bases from J, with 4 bases between. The V gene's germline CDR1 is MNHEY and CDR2 SVGAGI. The CDR3 is 12 amino acids. The specimen was peripheral blood, collected from a patient treated with photon-based radiotherapy. V usage is TRBV6-5 and J usage is TRBJ2-7, with no clear D. The clonotype originates from a man aged 45-60 years with gastric cancer. The CDR3 region is CASSYSRYEQYF. The CDR3 coding sequence is TGTGCCAGCAGTTACTCTAGATACGAGCAGTACTTC.